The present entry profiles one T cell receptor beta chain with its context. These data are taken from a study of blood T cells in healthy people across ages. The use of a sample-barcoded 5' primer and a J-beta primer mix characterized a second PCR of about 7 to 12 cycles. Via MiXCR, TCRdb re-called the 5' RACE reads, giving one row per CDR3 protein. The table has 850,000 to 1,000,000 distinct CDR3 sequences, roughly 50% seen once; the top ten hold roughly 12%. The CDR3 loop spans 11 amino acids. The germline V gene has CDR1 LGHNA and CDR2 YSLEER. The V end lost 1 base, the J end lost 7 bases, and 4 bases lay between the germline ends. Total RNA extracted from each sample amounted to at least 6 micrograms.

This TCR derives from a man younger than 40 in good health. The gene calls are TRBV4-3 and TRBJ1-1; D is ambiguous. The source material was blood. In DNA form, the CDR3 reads TGCGCCAGCAGCCAAGGTGTTGAAGCTTTCTTT. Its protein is CASSQGVEAFF.